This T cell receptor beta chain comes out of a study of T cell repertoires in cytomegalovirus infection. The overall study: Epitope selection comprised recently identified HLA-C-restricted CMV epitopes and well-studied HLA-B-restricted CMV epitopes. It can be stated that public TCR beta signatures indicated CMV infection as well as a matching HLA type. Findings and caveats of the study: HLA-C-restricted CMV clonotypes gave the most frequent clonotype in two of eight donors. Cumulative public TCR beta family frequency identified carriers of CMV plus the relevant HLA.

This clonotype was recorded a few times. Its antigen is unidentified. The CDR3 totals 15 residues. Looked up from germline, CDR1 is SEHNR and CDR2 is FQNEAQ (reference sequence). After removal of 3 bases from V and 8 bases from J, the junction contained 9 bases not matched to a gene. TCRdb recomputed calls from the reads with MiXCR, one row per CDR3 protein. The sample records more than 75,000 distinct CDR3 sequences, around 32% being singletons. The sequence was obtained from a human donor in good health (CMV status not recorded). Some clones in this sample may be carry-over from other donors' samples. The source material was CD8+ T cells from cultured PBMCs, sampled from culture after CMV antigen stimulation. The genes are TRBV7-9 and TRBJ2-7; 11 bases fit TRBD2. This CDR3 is CASSFSSSGGRKQYF. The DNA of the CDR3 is TGTGCCAGCAGCTTTTCATCTAGCGGGGGGCGAAAGCAGTACTTC.